What follows is one T cell receptor beta chain and its context. The source of the sample is a study of cytomegalovirus exposure and HLA in healthy donors. PCR involved 60 Vbeta and 13 Jbeta primers. Produced via immunoSEQ multiplex PCR; TCRdb's table is partial and in-frame only. Its clone listing holds approximately 93,000 clones. The CDR3 runs to 16 residues. CDR1 is LNHNV and CDR2 is YYDKDF in the germline V gene (reference sequence). Deletions cut 0 bases from V and 0 bases from J, with 11 bases between. The source is a woman in her twenties or thirties in good health and CMV-seronegative. The sample was PBMCs. V and J are TRBV15 and TRBJ1-1; a weak D match, TRBD1 (6 bases). CDR3 in amino acids: CATSRDGTGMNTEAFF. CDR3 sequence (DNA): TGTGCCACCAGCAGAGATGGTACAGGGATGAACACTGAAGCTTTCTTT.